The sequence of this T cell receptor beta chain was determined in a study of identical twins. There are many counts of this clonotype. Its cognate antigen is unknown. Broader study findings: Cross-sectional statistics, not tracking of the same donors, supported the conclusions.

This CDR3 is 17 amino acids long. The V gene's germline CDR1 is KGHSH and CDR2 LQKENI. Trimming took 2 bases from V and 6 from J; bases not matched to a gene: 15. A universal primer site was created by template switching, with the cDNA bearing unique molecular identifiers. TCRdb reanalysed the 5' RACE reads using MiXCR and keeps one entry per CDR3 protein. This sample has 700,000 or so distinct CDR3 sequences, with over 8.5% found just once. The same data also went into a second study, on yellow fever vaccine responses in identical twins.

The chain joins TRBV18 to TRBJ2-7; 8 bases align to TRBD1. Sequenced sample: PBMCs. The source of this sequence is a woman aged 18-29 years in good health. DNA for the CDR3: TGTGCCAGCTCACCAATACCCCTTCGGACAGGGAAGTCCGAGCAGTACTTC. This translates into CASSPIPLRTGKSEQYF.